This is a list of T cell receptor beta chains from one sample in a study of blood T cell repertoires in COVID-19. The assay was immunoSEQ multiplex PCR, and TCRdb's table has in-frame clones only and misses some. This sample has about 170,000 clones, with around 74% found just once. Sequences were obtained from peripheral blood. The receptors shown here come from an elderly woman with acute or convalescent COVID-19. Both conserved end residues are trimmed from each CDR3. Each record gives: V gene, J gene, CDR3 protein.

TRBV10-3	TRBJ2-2	AISPGQAHANTGELF
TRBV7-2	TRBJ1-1	ASSSQGLNTEAF
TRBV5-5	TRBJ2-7	ASSDLPGTGSYEQY
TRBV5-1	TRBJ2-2	ASSRTGELF
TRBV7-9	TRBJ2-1	ASSSRTSGSGNEQF
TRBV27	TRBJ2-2	ASSFQDRYTGELF
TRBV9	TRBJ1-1	ASSLQENTEAF
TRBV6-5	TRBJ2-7	ASSYSFTGGGEQY
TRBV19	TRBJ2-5	ASSIDHSGLAGKETQY
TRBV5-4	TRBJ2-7	ASSFAGQYEQY